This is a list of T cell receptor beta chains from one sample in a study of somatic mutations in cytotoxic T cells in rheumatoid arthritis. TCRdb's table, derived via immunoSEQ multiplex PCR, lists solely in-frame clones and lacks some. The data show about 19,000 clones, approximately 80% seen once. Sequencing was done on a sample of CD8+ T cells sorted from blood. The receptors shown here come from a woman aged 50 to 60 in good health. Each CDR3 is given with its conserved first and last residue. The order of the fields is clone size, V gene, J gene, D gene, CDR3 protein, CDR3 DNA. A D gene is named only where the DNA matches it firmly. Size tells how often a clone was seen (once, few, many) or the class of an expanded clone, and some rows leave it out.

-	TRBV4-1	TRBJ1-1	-	CASSQTGTEAFF	TGCGCCAGCAGCCAAACAGGGACTGAAGCTTTCTTT
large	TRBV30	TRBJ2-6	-	CAYMVPSGANVLTF	TGTGCCTACATGGTCCCCTCCGGGGCCAACGTCCTGACTTTC
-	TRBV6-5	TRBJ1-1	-	CASSYGGTEAFF	TGTGCCAGCAGTTACGGCGGCACTGAAGCTTTCTTT
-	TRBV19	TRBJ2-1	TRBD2	CASSPATGYGTSGSNEQFF	TGTGCCAGTAGTCCGGCGACAGGTTACGGGACTAGCGGTTCCAATGAGCAGTTCTTC
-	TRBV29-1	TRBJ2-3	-	CSVEYPRQGRGTDTQYF	TGCAGCGTTGAGTACCCAAGACAGGGGAGGGGCACAGATACGCAGTATTTT
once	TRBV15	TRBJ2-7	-	CATSRDRGGSHSYEQYF	TGTGCCACCAGCAGAGATCGTGGAGGGAGCCACTCCTACGAGCAGTACTTC
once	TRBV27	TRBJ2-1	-	CASGAAYNEQFF	TGTGCCAGCGGGGCTGCGTACAATGAGCAGTTCTTC
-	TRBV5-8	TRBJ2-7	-	CASSSLQYF	TGTGCCAGCAGCTCCCTACAGTACTTC
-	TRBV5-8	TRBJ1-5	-	CASLQGTNQPQHF	TGTGCCAGCTTACAGGGTACCAATCAGCCCCAGCATTTT
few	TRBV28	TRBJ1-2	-	CASTLFPVQGGDGYTF	TGTGCCAGCACCCTCTTCCCCGTACAGGGCGGTGATGGCTACACCTTC
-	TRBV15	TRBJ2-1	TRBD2	CATSRGSGGEYNEQFF	TGTGCCACCAGCAGAGGTAGCGGGGGGGAATACAATGAGCAGTTCTTC
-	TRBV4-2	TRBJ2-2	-	CASSQEGELRRRGELFF	TGTGCCAGCAGCCAAGAAGGGGAGTTGCGAAGGAGGGGGGAGCTGTTTTTT
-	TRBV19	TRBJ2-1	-	CASSSYNEQFF	TGTGCCAGTAGTAGCTACAATGAGCAGTTCTTC
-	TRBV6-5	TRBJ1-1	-	CASSYGGRTEAFF	TGTGCCAGCAGTTACGGGGGGCGGACTGAAGCTTTCTTT
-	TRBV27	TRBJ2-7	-	CASSLTPAYEQYF	TGTGCCAGCAGTTTGACACCCGCCTACGAGCAGTACTTC
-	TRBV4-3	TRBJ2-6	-	CASSQGTGYSGANVLTF	TGCGCCAGCAGCCAAGGGACGGGGTACTCTGGGGCCAACGTCCTGACTTTC
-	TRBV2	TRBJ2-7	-	CASIGPRYEQYF	TGTGCCAGCATCGGACCAAGGTACGAGCAGTACTTC
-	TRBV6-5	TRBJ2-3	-	CASSYSWHPSTDTQYF	TGTGCCAGCAGTTACTCTTGGCACCCTAGCACAGATACGCAGTATTTT
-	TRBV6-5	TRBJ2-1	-	CASSSRSRYNEQFF	TGTGCCAGCAGTTCCCGGTCTAGGTACAATGAGCAGTTCTTC
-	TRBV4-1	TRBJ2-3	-	CASSQEGTSTDTQYF	TGCGCCAGCAGCCAAGAAGGGACAAGCACAGATACGCAGTATTTT
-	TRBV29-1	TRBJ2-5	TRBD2	CSVENYYSGGRQETQYF	TGCAGCGTTGAAAATTACTATAGCGGGGGACGCCAAGAGACCCAGTACTTC
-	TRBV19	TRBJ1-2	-	CASSIRGEPNYGYTF	TGTGCCAGTAGTATCCGGGGAGAGCCGAACTATGGCTACACCTTC
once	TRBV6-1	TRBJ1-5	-	CASSEAPPGDPGQPQHF	TGTGCCAGCAGTGAAGCTCCTCCAGGGGATCCGGGTCAGCCCCAGCATTTT
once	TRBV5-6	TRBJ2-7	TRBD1	CASSLDGQGLYEQYF	TGTGCCAGCAGCTTGGATGGACAGGGGCTCTACGAGCAGTACTTC
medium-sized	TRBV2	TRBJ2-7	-	CASMDTEDYEQYF	TGTGCCAGCATGGACACCGAGGACTACGAGCAGTACTTC
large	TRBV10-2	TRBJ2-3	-	CASSSGLRDTQYF	TGCGCCAGCAGCTCGGGGCTAAGGGATACGCAGTATTTT
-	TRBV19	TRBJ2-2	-	CASSIPGMAGELFF	TGTGCCAGTAGTATTCCGGGTATGGCCGGGGAGCTGTTTTTT
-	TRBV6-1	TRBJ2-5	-	CASSVMVEETQYF	TGTGCCAGCAGTGTTATGGTGGAAGAGACCCAGTACTTC
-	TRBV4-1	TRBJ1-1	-	CASSPHDRLGANTEAFF	TGCGCCAGCAGCCCACACGACAGGTTGGGGGCAAACACTGAAGCTTTCTTT
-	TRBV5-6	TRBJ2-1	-	CASSFGLGEQFF	TGTGCCAGCAGCTTCGGGTTGGGTGAGCAGTTCTTC
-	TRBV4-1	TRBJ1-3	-	CASNPTPGGSGNTIYF	TGCGCCAGCAATCCTACACCGGGGGGGTCTGGAAACACCATATATTTT